This entry lists 30 T cell receptor beta chains sequenced from one sample in a study of cytomegalovirus exposure and HLA in healthy donors. Use of 60 Vbeta and 13 Jbeta primers characterized the PCR. Produced via immunoSEQ multiplex PCR; TCRdb's table is partial and in-frame only. The sample holds 150,000 to 200,000 clones, about three quarters seen once. The sample taken for sequencing was PBMCs. These receptors came from a woman in her forties or fifties in good health and CMV-seropositive.

This clone turned up a few times. The chain uses TRBV4-3 and TRBJ2-1, with D possibly being TRBD1 (5 bases). The ends were cut back, 6 bases at V and 0 bases at J, with 12 bases in the middle. Looked up from germline, CDR1 is LGHNA and CDR2 is YSLEER. This CDR3 spans 15 amino acids. The CDR3: CASSRQGSSYNEQFF. CDR3 DNA: TGCGCCAGCAGTCGGCAGGGAAGCTCCTACAATGAGCAGTTCTTC.

The J gene is TRBJ2-2, the V gene TRBV5-1; a possible D gene is TRBD2 (5 bases). Germline values: CDR1 SGHRS, CDR2 YFSETQ. CDR3 size: 16 residues. V lost 4 bases and J 4 bases, leaving 17 bases between the germline ends. The CDR3 loop is CASSPRGAIGTGELFF. The CDR3 DNA sequence: TGCGCCAGCAGCCCCCGGGGAGCTATAGGCACCGGGGAGCTGTTTTTT.

The chain recombines TRBV6-5 with TRBJ2-5, with 9 bases fitting TRBD1. CDR1 and CDR2 (germline): MNHEY, SVGAGI. The CDR3 extends over 14 amino acids. V lost 5 bases and J lost 7; bases outside the gene matches: 8. The CDR3 sequence is CASSEGDRGGTQYF. The CDR3 region has the DNA TGTGCCAGCAGTGAGGGAGACAGGGGGGGGACCCAGTACTTC.

This clone was recorded a few times. This rearrangement joins TRBV19 to TRBJ2-5; 7 bases agree with TRBD2. CDR3 length: 13 amino acids. CDR1 and CDR2 from the germline V gene are LNHDA and SQIVND (reference sequence). V lost 3 bases and J lost 7; bases outside the gene matches: 5. The CDR3: CASSIGREGTQYF. In DNA, the CDR3 is TGTGCCAGTAGTATTGGAAGGGAGGGGACCCAGTACTTC.

V usage is TRBV4-2 and J usage is TRBJ2-1; D unresolved. V was pared by 0 bases and J by 0 bases, with 6 bases between. The CDR3 is made up of 15 amino acids. Per the germline V gene, CDR1 is LGHNA and CDR2 is YNFKEQ. The CDR3 loop reads CASSQETFSYNEQFF. CDR3 nucleotides: TGTGCCAGCAGCCAAGAGACATTCTCCTACAATGAGCAGTTCTTC.

The chain couples TRBV4-1 to TRBJ2-7; D may be TRBD1 (6 bases). Germline CDR1 and CDR2: MGHRA and YSYEKL. The CDR3 is made up of 13 amino acids. The V end lost 3 bases, the J end lost 1 base, and 7 bases lay between the germline ends. The DNA for the CDR3 is TGCGCCAGCAGCCACGGACAGTCCTACGAGCAGTACTTC. Translating it yields CASSHGQSYEQYF.

There are a few counts of this clone. One junction end disagrees with the germline gene, perhaps due to a read error. The chain joins TRBV7-7 to TRBJ2-5; the match to TRBD2 covers 7 bases. This CDR3 contains 16 residues. CDR1 is SSHAT, CDR2 FNYEAQ, per germline (reference sequence). CDR3 DNA sequence: TGTGCTAGCAGCTTAGATCTAGCGGCTTCCCAAGAGACCCAGTACTTC. As protein: CASSLDLAASQETQYF.

The chain combines TRBV7-6 with TRBJ2-7; no firm D call. V was clipped by 3 bases and J by 1 base, with 13 bases between them. This CDR3 region has 15 residues. Germline CDR1 and CDR2: SGHVS and FNYEAQ. In DNA, the CDR3 is TGTGCCAGCAGCTTTAAACCGGAGTCTTCCTACGAGCAGTACTTC. It is translated as CASSFKPESSYEQYF.

In this sample, this clone turned up a few times. This chain links TRBV30 with TRBJ1-1, with D perhaps matching TRBD1 (5 bases). The ends were cut back, 0 bases at V and 7 bases at J, with 18 bases in the middle. Per the germline V gene, CDR1 is GTSNPN and CDR2 is SVGIG (reference sequence). This CDR3 has 15 amino acids. CDR3 nucleotides: TGTGCCTGGAGTGTAACTGCTGGGGCCCGGATTGAAGCTTTCTTT. Its translation: CAWSVTAGARIEAFF.

The chain carries TRBV7-2 and TRBJ1-5; D might be TRBD1 (6 bases). CDR1 SGHTA and CDR2 FQGNSA come from the germline V gene. The ends were cut back, 5 bases at V and 0 bases at J, with 14 bases in the middle. CDR3 size: 16 residues. CDR3 protein: CASSRDGTFSNQPQHF. Here the CDR3 DNA reads TGTGCCAGCAGCCGGGACGGGACATTTAGCAATCAGCCCCAGCATTTT.

V gene TRBV6-5 combines with J gene TRBJ1-1, with D uncertain. The CDR3 has 14 amino acids. V gave up 6 bases and J gave up 4 bases, with 15 bases separating them. Germline CDR1 MNHEY, CDR2 SVGAGI. CDR3 sequence: CASSPRRRATEAFF. CDR3 bases: TGTGCCAGCAGCCCACGACGGAGAGCCACTGAAGCTTTCTTT.

The chain combines TRBV11-2 with TRBJ2-3; 9 bases map to TRBD2. CDR1 is SGHAT and CDR2 is FQNNGV in the germline V gene. The CDR3 is 16 amino acids. V shed 4 bases, J shed 3 bases, and the junction held 8 bases outside the gene matches. The CDR3 is CASSSPPGLATDTQYF. The CDR3 region has the DNA TGTGCCAGCAGCTCCCCCCCTGGACTAGCGACAGATACGCAGTATTTT.

The chain recombines TRBV30 with TRBJ1-2, with TRBD1 matching 10 bases. V dropped 0 bases and J dropped 6; count of bases not matched to a gene: 4. The germline gives CDR1 GTSNPN, CDR2 SVGIG (reference sequence). CDR3 size: 14 residues. The CDR3 nucleotides are TGTGCCTGGAGTGTACTGGGACAGGGGCATGGCTACACCTTC. Translated, it gives CAWSVLGQGHGYTF.

The chain is built from TRBV19 and TRBJ2-7, with D unclear. From germline, CDR1 is LNHDA and CDR2 SQIVND (reference sequence). This CDR3 is built from 15 residues. Trimming cost V 4 bases and J 1 base, with 14 bases left between them. In nucleotides, the CDR3 is TGTGCCAGTAGTACGACACTGACACGGTCCTACGAGCAGTACTTC. This encodes CASSTTLTRSYEQYF.

CDR3 DNA sequence: TGTGCCAGCAGCAGAAGAGGTCGGGGGGGGCCCCATGAGCAGTTCTTC. Translating gives CASSRRGRGGPHEQFF. The genes are TRBV11-3 and TRBJ2-1; TRBD2 matches 8 bases. CDR3 length: 16 residues. J gave up 8 bases and V 5 bases, and 14 bases lay outside the gene matches. Germline V gives CDR1 SGHNT, CDR2 YENEEA.

This clone has more than one count but fewer than ten. This chain links TRBV10-2 with TRBJ2-1; maybe TRBD1 (7 bases). V lost 6 bases and J 3 bases, leaving 12 bases between the germline ends. Germline lookup yields CDR1 WSHSY and CDR2 SAAADI. The CDR3 has 14 residues. CDR3 in DNA: TGCGCCAGCAGAGGACAGGACTACTACAATGAGCAGTTCTTC. It translates to CASRGQDYYNEQFF.

This clone was seen a handful of times. The chain joins TRBV7-2 to TRBJ1-5, with D tentatively TRBD1 (6 bases). Trimming removed 5 bases from V and 2 bases from J, with 7 bases in between. Looked up from germline, CDR1 is SGHTA and CDR2 is FQGNSA. This CDR3 spans 13 amino acids. CDR3 in amino acids: CASSPGGNQPQHF. The CDR3 DNA sequence: TGTGCCAGCAGCCCAGGGGGCAATCAGCCCCAGCATTTT.

The rearrangement links TRBV30 to TRBJ1-5; D call uncertain. Germline V lookup: CDR1 GTSNPN, CDR2 SVGIG (reference sequence). The CDR3 runs to 14 residues. Trimming removed 0 bases from V and 1 base from J, with 7 bases in between. The CDR3 loop reads CAWSVGLSNQPQHF. CDR3 DNA sequence: TGTGCCTGGAGTGTCGGACTAAGCAATCAGCCCCAGCATTTT. Supplemented by reference TRBV30 and TRBJ1-5, the full variable domain reads SQTIHQWPATLVQPVGSPLSLECTVEGTSNPNLYWYRQAAGRGLQLLFYSVGIGQISSEVPQNLSASRPQDRQFILSSKKLLLSDSGFYLCAWSVGLSNQPQHFGDGTRLSIL.

This clone was observed a handful of times. This rearrangement joins TRBV18 to TRBJ2-7, with D possibly matching TRBD2 (5 bases). V lost 3 bases, J lost 7 bases, and 19 bases lay in between. Looked up from germline, CDR1 is KGHSH and CDR2 is LQKENI. This CDR3 is 15 amino acids long. CDR3 sequence (DNA): TGTGCCAGCTCACCTGGAGGACTCCGATCCGGTGAGCAGTACTTC. This translates into CASSPGGLRSGEQYF.

The chain uses TRBV5-1 and TRBJ2-1, with TRBD2 matching over 13 bases. The CDR3 loop spans 17 amino acids. Unmatched junction bases numbered 4, after V lost 0 bases and J lost 4 bases. Germline values: CDR1 SGHRS, CDR2 YFSETQ. The CDR3 here is CASSLGLAGGGYNEQFF. The DNA for the CDR3 is TGCGCCAGCAGCTTGGGACTAGCGGGGGGAGGGTACAATGAGCAGTTCTTC.

The chain couples TRBV20-1 to TRBJ2-7; no clear D. Germline V gene sequence: CDR1 DFQATT, CDR2 SNEGSKA (reference sequence). This CDR3 has 11 residues. V gave up 7 bases and J gave up 9 bases, with 16 bases separating them. CDR3 amino acids: CSVIGTLGQYF. Here the CDR3 DNA reads TGCAGTGTAATAGGCACCCTAGGGCAGTACTTC.

CDR3 DNA sequence: TGTGCCTGGAGTTCTACCCTCTACGAGCAGTACTTC. Amino acid sequence: CAWSSTLYEQYF. The rearrangement links TRBV30 to TRBJ2-7; D remains unclear. The CDR3 contains 12 residues. Germline V gene data show CDR1 as GTSNPN and CDR2 as SVGIG (reference sequence). Trimming left V 2 bases short and J 3 bases short, with 8 bases between.

V is TRBV10-3 and J is TRBJ1-3; no reliable D call. The CDR3 contains 15 residues. CDR1 is ENHRY and CDR2 is SYGVKD in the germline V gene. V was trimmed by 0 bases and J by 1 base, leaving 7 bases between them. The CDR3 sequence: CAISESEFSGNTIYF. The CDR3 nucleotides are TGTGCCATCAGTGAGTCGGAGTTTTCTGGAAACACCATATATTTT.

V and J are TRBV5-1 and TRBJ1-3, with a tentative D call TRBD1 (5 bases). The CDR3 length is 15 residues. The V and J ends lost 0 bases and 3 bases respectively, with 10 bases between them. The germline CDR1 and CDR2 sequences are SGHRS and YFSETQ. The CDR3 DNA reads as TGCGCCAGCAGCTTGGCAGGGAATGATGGAAACACCATATATTTT. Protein product: CASSLAGNDGNTIYF.

The chain uses TRBV7-8 and TRBJ1-1; 9 bases line up with TRBD1. With V trimmed by 2 bases and J by 3 bases, 4 bases remained unmatched. Germline V lookup: CDR1 SGHVS, CDR2 FQNEAQ. The CDR3 length is 15 residues. The CDR3 reads CASSLRTGADTEAFF. CDR3 coding DNA: TGTGCCAGCAGCTTAAGGACAGGGGCGGACACTGAAGCTTTCTTT. The whole variable domain, filled in from reference TRBV7-8 and TRBJ1-1, reads GAGVSQSPRYKVAKRGQDVALRCDPISGHVSLFWYQQALGQGPEFLTYFQNEAQLDKSGLPSDRFFAERPEGSVSTLKIQRTQQEDSAVYLCASSLRTGADTEAFFGQGTRLTVV.

This rearrangement joins TRBV2 to TRBJ2-1; TRBD2 agrees at 10 bases. The CDR3 contains 17 residues. Trimming removed 5 bases from V and 2 bases from J; junction bases left unmatched: 9. Germline V lookup: CDR1 SNHLY, CDR2 FYNNEI. Here the CDR3 DNA reads TGTGCCAGCAGTTCCCGATTACTAGCGGGGACCTACAATGAGCAGTTCTTC. This sequence encodes CASSSRLLAGTYNEQFF.

The chain couples TRBV7-6 to TRBJ2-1, with TRBD1 matching 9 bases. V dropped 3 bases and J dropped 7; count of bases not matched to a gene: 19. The CDR3 spans 19 residues. The V gene's germline CDR1 is SGHVS and CDR2 FNYEAQ. The chain's CDR3 is CASSLGPSIGQGPPNEQFF. In nucleotides, the CDR3 is TGTGCCAGCAGCTTGGGCCCCTCAATAGGACAGGGGCCCCCAAATGAGCAGTTCTTC.

The rearrangement joins TRBV19 to TRBJ2-7; D perhaps matches TRBD1 (5 bases). The CDR3 consists of 12 residues. V was pared by 4 bases and J by 6 bases, with 10 bases between. The germline V gene has CDR1 LNHDA and CDR2 SQIVND (reference sequence). CDR3 nucleotides: TGTGCCAGTAGTACCTCGACAGCCGAGCAGTACTTC. Translating gives CASSTSTAEQYF.

The chain uses TRBV7-6 and TRBJ2-5, with D possibly TRBD2 on 5 matching bases. The CDR3 extends over 13 amino acids. Germline values: CDR1 SGHVS, CDR2 FNYEAQ. V lost 4 bases and J lost 2, with 8 bases in between. The CDR3 region is CASSSTMQETQYF. CDR3 coding DNA: TGTGCCAGCAGCTCGACTATGCAAGAGACCCAGTACTTC.

This clone was seen only once. The rearrangement links TRBV28 to TRBJ1-6, with 7 bases aligning to TRBD1. The germline CDR1 and CDR2 sequences are MDHEN and SYDVKM. Trimming at V came to 6 bases and at J to 7 bases, leaving 6 bases not matched to a gene. The CDR3 loop spans 14 amino acids. The CDR3 reads CASSLTGVNSPLHF. CDR3 nucleotides: TGTGCCAGCAGCCTAACAGGGGTAAATTCACCCCTCCACTTT. The full variable domain, its missing parts supplied by reference TRBV28 and TRBJ1-6, is DVKVTQSSRYLVKRTGEKVFLECVQDMDHENMFWYRQDPGLGLRLIYFSYDVKMKEKGDIPEGYSVSREKKERFSLILESASTNQTSMYLCASSLTGVNSPLHFGNGTRLTVT.